What follows are 3 T cell receptor beta chains derived from one specimen sequenced in a study of shared clonotypes between healthy human individuals. Generated by immunoSEQ multiplex PCR, the TCRdb table keeps only in-frame clones and is missing some. The data hold about 600,000 clones, with roughly 96% observed a single time. Naivety among CD8 cells was defined by CD45RO negativity and positive CCR7 selection, thereby excluding terminally differentiated effector memory CD45RA+ cells. Sample: naive CD8+ T cells sorted from blood. The receptors were gathered from a woman aged 25 to 45 in good health.

The gene calls are TRBV5-6 and TRBJ2-7; TRBD2 agrees at 7 bases. With V trimmed by 4 bases and J by 4 bases, 14 bases remained unmatched. CDR3 length: 16 residues. Germline-derived CDR1 and CDR2 are SGHDT and YYEEEE. The CDR3 coding sequence is TGTGCCAGCAGCCCGACACACCAAGGACTAGTTTACGAGCAGTACTTC. It specifies CASSPTHQGLVYEQYF. Complete variable domain (other parts from reference TRBV5-6 and TRBJ2-7): DAGVTQSPTHLIKTRGQQVTLRCSPKSGHDTVSWYQQALGQGPQFIFQYYEEEERQRGNFPDRFSGHQFPNYSSELNVNALLLGDSALYLCASSPTHQGLVYEQYFGPGTRLTVT.

The J gene is TRBJ2-7, the V gene TRBV27; either TRBD1 or TRBD2 may fit D (6 bases each). The length of the CDR3 is 15 residues. The germline V gene encodes CDR1 MNHEY and CDR2 SMNVEV (reference sequence). Trimming shortened V by 3 bases and J by 2 bases, and 14 bases separated the two germline ends. Here the CDR3 reads CASSLGGGSTYEQYF. The DNA for the CDR3 is TGTGCCAGCAGTTTGGGGGGCGGGTCAACCTACGAGCAGTACTTC.

The chain has TRBV27 and TRBJ1-1; 8 bases match TRBD1. The CDR3 length is 14 residues. V lost 3 bases and J lost 5; bases outside the gene matches: 5. Per germline, CDR1 MNHEY and CDR2 SMNVEV (reference sequence). The DNA for the CDR3 is TGTGCCAGCAGTTTGGACAGGGCTCGAACTGAAGCTTTCTTT. Translation gives CASSLDRARTEAFF.